Listed below are T cell receptor beta chains from one sample, sequenced in a study of T cell responses to AZD1222 COVID-19 vaccine. The assay was immunoSEQ multiplex PCR, and TCRdb's table has in-frame clones only and misses some. The table lists about 130,000 clones, around nine tenths of them singletons, with 6.5% to 8.5% in the top ten. The specimen was peripheral blood, collected on day 0 of AZD1222 vaccination. These receptors were taken from an adult in good health. The conserved cysteine and the conserved F or W are not part of the CDR3 here. The order of the fields is J gene, V gene, CDR3 protein.

TRBJ1-5,TRBV2,ASKLDGSNQPQH
TRBJ1-5,TRBV6-2/TRBV6-3,ASSLGPGQPQH
TRBJ1-5,TRBV24-1,ATSVQGAGQPQH
TRBJ2-3,TRBV28,ASSLTGLRTDTQY
TRBJ1-4,TRBV19,ASTRNLNEKLF
TRBJ1-2,TRBV28,ASGANGYT
TRBJ2-5,TRBV5-8,ASSRPPRRETQY
TRBJ1-5,TRBV27,ASSWTGSNQPQH
TRBJ1-2,TRBV27,ASSLNLRGGGYT
TRBJ2-7,TRBV19,ASSIIGQAYEQY
TRBJ2-6,TRBV18,ASSPPGQGASGANVLT
TRBJ2-2,TRBV9,ASCQDHTGELF
TRBJ1-4,TRBV19,ASSTQGGEKLF
TRBJ2-3,TRBV9,ASSVGSAWGTDTQY
TRBJ1-1,TRBV10-3,AIKPTGRGDTEAF